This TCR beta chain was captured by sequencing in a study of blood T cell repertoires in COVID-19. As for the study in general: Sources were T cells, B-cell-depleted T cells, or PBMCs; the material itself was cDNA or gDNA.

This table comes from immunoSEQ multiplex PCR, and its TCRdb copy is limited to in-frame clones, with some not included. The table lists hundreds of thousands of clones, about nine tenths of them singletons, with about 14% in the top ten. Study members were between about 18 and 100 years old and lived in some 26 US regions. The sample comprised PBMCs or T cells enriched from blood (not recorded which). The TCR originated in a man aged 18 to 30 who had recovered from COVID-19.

DNA of the CDR3: TGCGCCAGCAGCTTGGCCTGGACTAGCGGGAAAAATGAGCAGTTCTTC. This codes for CASSLAWTSGKNEQFF. The rearrangement links TRBV5-1 to TRBJ2-1; 12 bases agree with TRBD2. The germline CDR1 and CDR2 sequences are SGHRS and YFSETQ. This CDR3 has 16 residues. V was clipped by 0 bases and J by 7 bases; unmatched bases: 5.